This T cell receptor beta chain was sequenced during a study of T cell changes during pregnancy in multiple sclerosis. Profiling relied on immunoSEQ multiplex PCR, and the TCRdb table lists in-frame clones only, not all of them. The sample consists of 50,000 to 70,000 clones, 75% to 95% of them appearing once. The CDR3 length is 14 residues. The germline CDR1 and CDR2 sequences are MNHNY and SVGAGI (reference sequence). Trimming left V 5 bases short and J 1 base short, with 12 bases between. The specimen was peripheral blood, collected in the third trimester of pregnancy. The receptor comes from a female donor in good health, enrolled as a control in a pregnancy study. The chain has TRBV6-6 and TRBJ2-7; D is possibly TRBD1 (6 bases). CDR3 residues: CASSTRTASYEQYF. CDR3 coding DNA: TGTGCCAGCAGTACCCGGACAGCATCCTACGAGCAGTACTTC.